Following are 7 T cell receptor beta chains from one sample sequenced in a study of graft-versus-host responses after intestinal transplantation. With 200,000 irradiated, violet-dye-labeled stimulator cells, 200,000 CFSE-labeled responder cells were plated. TCRdb's copy holds only in-frame clones and misses some; the assay was immunoSEQ multiplex PCR. Of roughly 4,700 clones listed, around 26% are singletons. This sample comprised alloreactive CD8+ T cells from a mixed lymphocyte reaction culture, obtained before transplantation. Subset specified: CFSE-low proliferating T cells sorted from approximately six-day pre-transplant mixed lymphocyte reaction (GvH or HvG direction). Receptors originate from a human patient who was an organ donor for intestinal transplantation.

The rearrangement joins TRBV2 to TRBJ2-3; 12 bases map to TRBD1. The length of the CDR3 is 16 residues. The V and J ends lost 1 base and 5 bases, in that order; junction bases with no gene match: 4. In germline, CDR1 is SNHLY, CDR2 FYNNEI. CDR3 residues: CASSEGGQGARDTQYF. The DNA for the CDR3 is TGTGCCAGCAGTGAAGGGGGACAGGGGGCCCGAGATACGCAGTATTTT.

This clone was counted between two and nine times. The CDR3 is CASRDSNNSPLHF. The CDR3 bases are TGTGCCTCCCGGGACAGCAATAATTCACCCCTCCACTTT. The chain couples TRBV6-1 to TRBJ1-6; 7 positions agree with TRBD1. V trimming: 11 bases; J trimming: 5 bases; junction bases outside the gene matches: 6. The CDR3 loop spans 13 amino acids. Per germline, CDR1 MNHNS and CDR2 SASEGT.

The sample holds a few counts of this clone. This chain uses TRBV6-9 with TRBJ2-1; 8 bases fit TRBD2. With V trimmed by 3 bases and J by 10 bases, 11 bases remained unmatched. The CDR3 is 15 amino acids. The germline gives CDR1 MNHGY, CDR2 SVAAGI. The CDR3 sequence is CASSYRRGGPGEQFF. The CDR3 coding sequence is TGTGCCAGCAGTTACCGTCGCGGGGGGCCCGGGGAGCAGTTCTTC.

This clone was counted only a few times. This rearrangement joins TRBV28 to TRBJ2-7, with D possibly matching TRBD2 (6 bases). From germline, CDR1 is MDHEN and CDR2 SYDVKM. V gave up 2 bases and J gave up 1 base, with 9 bases separating them. The CDR3 is 14 residues long. The CDR3 DNA reads as TGTGCCAGCAGTTTAGACGGACTATCCTACGAGCAGTACGTC. Translation gives CASSLDGLSYEQYV.

This clone is medium-sized (0.01 to 0.1%). V gene TRBV19 combines with J gene TRBJ1-5, with 10 bases that match TRBD1. With V trimmed by 9 bases and J by 1 base, 6 bases remained unmatched. From germline, CDR1 is LNHDA and CDR2 SQIVND (reference sequence). The CDR3 has 15 amino acids. Written as DNA, the CDR3 is TGTGCCAGCAAGGGGGACAGGGGAAGCAATCAGCCCCAGCATTTT. Translating gives CASKGDRGSNQPQHF. The full variable domain, with the rest looked up from reference TRBV19 and TRBJ1-5, is DGGITQSPKYLFRKEGQNVTLSCEQNLNHDAMYWYRQDPGQGLRLIYYSQIVNDFQKGDIAEGYSVSREKKESFPLTVTSAQKNPTAFYLCASKGDRGSNQPQHFGDGTRLSIL.

By proportion, this clone is medium-sized. The chain links TRBV28 to TRBJ1-3; D unclear. This CDR3 is built from 13 residues. V was clipped by 8 bases and J by 4 bases, with 12 bases between them. The germline V gene has CDR1 MDHEN and CDR2 SYDVKM. The CDR3 is CASSRESGNTIYF. In nucleotides, the CDR3 is TGTGCCAGCTCCCGGGAATCCGGAAACACCATATATTTT.

By its share, this clone is large. V is TRBV4-3 and J is TRBJ1-2, with D unresolved. Germline values: CDR1 LGHNA, CDR2 YSLEER. V was cut by 2 bases and J by 2 bases, with 9 bases left in between. The CDR3 has 14 amino acids. Written as DNA, the CDR3 is TGCGCCAGCAGCCAATTGGACTCGAACTATGGCTACACCTTC. Its protein is CASSQLDSNYGYTF.